Below, 31 T cell receptor beta chains from the same sample are listed, as sequenced in a study of blood T cell repertoires in COVID-19. TCRdb's copy holds only in-frame clones and misses some; the assay was immunoSEQ multiplex PCR. The sample includes roughly 26,000 clones, approximately 72% seen only once; the top ten take 6% to 8%. Sequences were obtained from peripheral blood. The receptors shown here come from a man aged 55-75 years with active or convalescent COVID-19.

This clone was seen a few times. In DNA, the CDR3 is TGTGCCAGCAGCCGTCGGACTAGCGACTACGAGCAGTACTTC. Translation: CASSRRTSDYEQYF. The chain employs TRBV6-6 and TRBJ2-7; 9 bases line up with TRBD2. J gave up 3 bases and V 6 bases, and 6 bases lay outside the gene matches. CDR1 is MNHNY and CDR2 is SVGAGI in the germline V gene (reference sequence). CDR3 length equals 14 residues.

V is TRBV6-5 and J is TRBJ1-2; D is unclear. Trimming cost V 4 bases and J 6 bases, with 9 bases left between them. Per the germline V gene, CDR1 is MNHEY and CDR2 is SVGAGI. The CDR3 covers 12 residues. CDR3 protein: CASSFRGNGYTF. The CDR3 DNA follows: TGTGCCAGCAGTTTCCGGGGTAATGGCTACACCTTC.

The V gene is TRBV14, the J gene TRBJ1-1; 7 bases line up with TRBD1. Germline V gene lookup returns CDR1 SGHDN and CDR2 FVKESK. J lost 1 base, V lost 1 base, and 12 bases had no gene match. The CDR3 has 18 residues. CDR3 region: CASSQVGGSQVWNTEAFF. In DNA, the CDR3 is TGTGCCAGCAGCCAAGTAGGGGGCAGCCAGGTATGGAACACTGAAGCTTTCTTT.

This clone turned up a few times. The chain employs TRBV3-1 (or the pseudogene TRBV3-2) and TRBJ1-5; D is possibly TRBD1 (5 bases). V dropped 0 bases and J dropped 6 bases, with 6 bases sitting between them. Germline CDR1 LGHDT, CDR2 YNNKEL (reference sequence). The CDR3 runs 13 residues. As DNA, the CDR3 is TGTGCCAGCAGCCAAGACAGGGCTCAGCCCCAGCATTTT. Protein product: CASSQDRAQPQHF.

Here the CDR3 DNA reads TGTGCCAGCAGTTATACGAGGGCCACCGGGGAGCTGTTTTTT. Its protein is CASSYTRATGELFF. The chain recombines TRBV6-5 with TRBJ2-2; D is possibly TRBD2 (5 bases). Trimming removed 3 bases from V and 4 bases from J, with 9 bases in between. Per germline, CDR1 MNHEY and CDR2 SVGAGI. The CDR3 is 14 residues long.

This clone has a single count. This chain uses TRBV2 with TRBJ1-3, with D uncertain. The CDR3 runs to 14 residues. The germline gives CDR1 SNHLY, CDR2 FYNNEI. V lost 5 bases, J lost 0 bases, and 8 bases lay in between. The CDR3: CASSTTSSGNTIYF. As DNA, the CDR3 is TGTGCCAGCAGTACGACTAGCTCTGGAAACACCATATATTTT.

The gene calls are TRBV6-1 and TRBJ2-7; D unclear. Trimming removed 2 bases from V and 3 bases from J, with 11 bases in between. The CDR3 sequence is 14 residues long. In germline, CDR1 is MNHNS, CDR2 SASEGT. The CDR3, as DNA: TGTGCCAGCAGTGAATATGTAGACAACTACGAGCAGTACTTC. Amino acid sequence: CASSEYVDNYEQYF.

The gene calls are TRBV2 and TRBJ2-1; 9 nucleotides line up with TRBD1. CDR1 is SNHLY and CDR2 is FYNNEI in the germline V gene. Trimming cost V 3 bases and J 3 bases; bases outside gene matches: 9. This CDR3 spans 17 amino acids. The CDR3 here is CASSERTGTGNYNEQFF. For the CDR3, the DNA is TGTGCCAGCAGTGAGAGGACCGGGACAGGGAACTACAATGAGCAGTTCTTC.

This clone showed up just once. CDR3 amino acids: CASSLIQGGQYF. In DNA form, the CDR3 reads TGTGCCAGCAGCTTAATTCAGGGAGGGCAGTACTTC. V is TRBV7-9 and J is TRBJ2-7, with D possibly TRBD2 on 6 matching bases. This CDR3 has 12 amino acids. V was shortened by 2 bases and J by 9 bases, with 11 bases between the two germline ends. The V gene's germline CDR1 is SEHNR and CDR2 FQNEAQ (reference sequence).

With regard to this clone: At one of its ends the junction is not consistent with the germline gene, which may arise from a read error. Other nucleotide sequences from this sample produce the same CDR3. CDR3 DNA: TGTAGCGTTGACGGTTCGGGACAGGCCATTGAAGCTTTCTTT. Translation gives CSVDGSGQAIEAFF. The chain uses TRBV29-1 and TRBJ1-1; 8 bases align to TRBD1. The CDR3 loop spans 14 amino acids. Germline values: CDR1 SQVTM, CDR2 ANQGSEA.

This clone is labeled as medium-sized. The rearrangement joins TRBV5-8 to TRBJ1-6; TRBD1 matches at 7 bases. The trim removed 4 bases at V and 3 bases at J, leaving 4 bases unmatched. Germline values: CDR1 SGHTS, CDR2 YDEGEE. The CDR3 is 15 residues long. The CDR3 DNA sequence: TGTGCCAGCAGCCCCCGGACAGGCTATAATTCACCCCTCCACTTT. Its translation is CASSPRTGYNSPLHF.

This rearrangement joins TRBV10-2 to TRBJ2-1; D is unresolved. V lost 8 bases and J lost 6, with 8 bases in between. The germline gives CDR1 WSHSY, CDR2 SAAADI. This CDR3 contains 11 residues. Here the CDR3 DNA reads TGCGCCAGCGCCCCGGGCAATGAGCAGTTCTTC. This gives the protein CASAPGNEQFF.

There are a few counts of this clone. Here the CDR3 reads CASSVTSGGPYEQYF. CDR3 nucleotides: TGTGCCAGCAGCGTAACGTCGGGAGGCCCCTACGAGCAGTACTTC. The chain uses TRBV9 and TRBJ2-7, with TRBD2 matching over 7 bases. V lost 1 base, J lost 2 bases, and 6 bases stayed unmatched. The CDR3 is 15 residues long. Germline V gene sequence: CDR1 SGDLS, CDR2 YYNGEE.

This clone has a handful of counts. This chain joins TRBV30 and TRBJ2-1, with a weak D call TRBD2 (5 bases). This CDR3 has 10 amino acids. The germline V gene has CDR1 GTSNPN and CDR2 SVGIG (reference sequence). V lost 8 bases and J 10 bases, leaving 12 bases between the germline ends. This CDR3 reads CAGGKVEQFF. Written as DNA, the CDR3 is TGTGCCGGAGGCAAGGTAGAGCAGTTCTTC.

The CDR3 spells CASSLGPAGGGTGELFF. CDR3 coding DNA: TGCGCCAGCAGCTTGGGACCAGCGGGGGGTGGCACCGGGGAGCTGTTTTTT. The chain uses TRBV5-1 and TRBJ2-2; 9 positions match TRBD2. The CDR3 is 17 residues long. CDR1 and CDR2 (germline): SGHRS, YFSETQ. V trimming: 0 bases; J trimming: 4 bases; junction bases outside the gene matches: 7.

The chain is built from TRBV18 and TRBJ2-5; D uncertain. Per the germline V gene, CDR1 is KGHSH and CDR2 is LQKENI. This CDR3 comprises 15 residues. V dropped 5 bases and J dropped 0 bases, with 13 bases sitting between them. CDR3 nucleotide sequence: TGTGCCAGCTCAGCCCGAGCTCTGTACCAAGAGACCCAGTACTTC. Its translation is CASSARALYQETQYF.

The chain has TRBV18 and TRBJ2-7; 11 nucleotides match TRBD2. V shed 3 bases and J 3 bases; nucleotides not matched to a gene: 7. The CDR3 consists of 16 residues. Germline loops: CDR1 KGHSH, CDR2 LQKENI. This CDR3 reads CASSPTSGGPSYEQYF. CDR3 DNA: TGTGCCAGCTCACCCACTAGCGGGGGCCCAAGCTACGAGCAGTACTTC.

This chain links TRBV5-1 with TRBJ1-6; 8 nucleotides line up with TRBD1. The V and J ends lost 1 base and 7 bases, in that order; junction bases with no gene match: 1. The CDR3 covers 14 residues. The germline gives CDR1 SGHRS, CDR2 YFSETQ. The CDR3 DNA reads TGCGCCAGCAGCTTGCAGGGGGCAAATTCACCCCTCCACTTT. Protein: CASSLQGANSPLHF.

V is TRBV20-1 and J is TRBJ2-2; D possibly corresponds to TRBD1 (6 bases). V lost 3 bases to trimming and J lost 3 bases, with 20 bases between them. The CDR3 is 17 residues long. The V gene's germline CDR1 is DFQATT and CDR2 SNEGSKA (reference sequence). The CDR3 loop is CSASTGTTVRDTGELFF. The DNA of the CDR3 is TGCAGTGCTAGTACAGGGACGACGGTCCGCGACACCGGGGAGCTGTTTTTT.

The rearrangement uses TRBV6-5 and TRBJ1-1; maybe TRBD1 (5 bases). The V gene lost 5 bases and the J gene lost 4 bases, with 17 bases spanning the gap. Germline-derived CDR1 and CDR2 are MNHEY and SVGAGI. This CDR3 is 15 amino acids long. The CDR3 sequence is CASSPFGALTTEAFF. CDR3 DNA sequence: TGTGCCAGCAGTCCTTTTGGGGCGCTTACCACTGAAGCTTTCTTT.

In this sample, this clone is medium-sized. For the CDR3, the DNA is TGTGCCAGCACCTCGGAGGGAGGTGGAAACACCATATATTTT. Translating gives CASTSEGGGNTIYF. This chain connects TRBV6-5 to TRBJ1-3; the D is unclear. This CDR3 is 14 amino acids long. The V end lost 7 bases, the J end lost 3 bases, and 13 bases lay between the germline ends. The germline gives CDR1 MNHEY, CDR2 SVGAGI.

The chain combines TRBV15 with TRBJ1-4; a possible D gene is TRBD1 (5 bases). V was shortened by 1 base and J by 10 bases, with 13 bases between the two germline ends. The CDR3 has 14 amino acids. Germline V gene data show CDR1 as LNHNV and CDR2 as YYDKDF (reference sequence). The CDR3 protein is CATSRGTPGVKLFF. DNA of the CDR3: TGTGCCACCAGCAGAGGGACCCCGGGGGTAAAACTGTTTTTT.

The chain couples TRBV11-2 to TRBJ2-2; D not resolved. The length of the CDR3 is 14 residues. The ends were cut back, 5 bases at V and 1 base at J, with 8 bases in the middle. Germline-derived CDR1 and CDR2 are SGHAT and FQNNGV. In DNA form, the CDR3 reads TGTGCCAGCAGCCCTTCTAGGAACACCGGGGAGCTGTTTTTT. This sequence encodes CASSPSRNTGELFF.

The V and J genes are TRBV7-8 and TRBJ2-3; TRBD2 matches 9 bases. CDR1 is SGHVS, CDR2 FQNEAQ, per germline. J lost 5 bases, V lost 5 bases, and 11 bases had no gene match. This CDR3 contains 16 residues. In DNA form, the CDR3 reads TGTGCCAGCAGCAAAATTCGACTAGCGGTTAGAGATACGCAGTATTTT. As protein: CASSKIRLAVRDTQYF.

The V call is TRBV7-8, the J call TRBJ2-7, with 11 bases identical to TRBD2. V trimming: 5 bases; J trimming: 0 bases; junction bases outside the gene matches: 6. The germline CDR1 and CDR2 sequences are SGHVS and FQNEAQ. This CDR3 is built from 16 residues. The CDR3 loop reads CASSRIAGGSSYEQYF. The CDR3 bases are TGTGCCAGCAGCCGGATAGCGGGAGGGAGCTCCTACGAGCAGTACTTC.

The rearrangement joins TRBV10-3 to TRBJ1-1, with unresolved D. Germline assignment: CDR1 ENHRY and CDR2 SYGVKD. The CDR3 length is 11 residues. V dropped 7 bases and J dropped 7 bases, with 10 bases sitting between them. The CDR3 coding sequence is TGTGCCATCACGGATGGAGGTGAAGCTTTCTTT. It codes for CAITDGGEAFF.

This clone was recorded once. V is TRBV7-2 and J is TRBJ2-4; 7 positions match TRBD1. Looked up from germline, CDR1 is SGHTA and CDR2 is FQGNSA. The junction had 10 bases not matched to a gene; V was cut back by 4 bases and J by 10 bases. The CDR3 has 14 amino acids. The CDR3 sequence: CASSSPRGGPIQYF. CDR3 sequence (DNA): TGTGCCAGCAGCTCACCCAGAGGGGGCCCAATTCAGTACTTC.

V gene TRBV9 combines with J gene TRBJ1-2, with D maybe TRBD1 (5 bases). Germline CDR1 and CDR2: SGDLS and YYNGEE. The length of the CDR3 is 15 residues. Trimming left V 3 bases short and J 0 bases short, with 12 bases between. This CDR3 reads CASSAGDSPNYGYTF. For the CDR3, the DNA is TGTGCCAGCAGCGCCGGAGACAGTCCTAACTATGGCTACACCTTC.

The chain recombines TRBV19 with TRBJ2-1, with 9 positions matching TRBD2. J gave up 6 bases and V 3 bases, and 3 bases lay outside the gene matches. This CDR3 contains 14 residues. CDR1 LNHDA and CDR2 SQIVND come from the germline V gene (reference sequence). The CDR3 loop reads CASSILAGVNEQFF. The CDR3 DNA follows: TGTGCCAGTAGTATTTTAGCGGGGGTCAATGAGCAGTTCTTC.

This clone appeared a few times. The chain employs TRBV7-9 and TRBJ2-1, with no clear D. V lost 4 bases, J lost 9 bases, and 16 bases lay in between. The length of the CDR3 is 14 residues. Germline V gene lookup returns CDR1 SEHNR and CDR2 FQNEAQ (reference sequence). As DNA, the CDR3 is TGTGCCAGCAGCTCCCTTCGGCTAGGTGTTGAGCAGTTCTTC. This translates into CASSSLRLGVEQFF.

The chain uses TRBV10-3 and TRBJ2-7, with 8 bases fitting TRBD2. This CDR3 is 16 amino acids long. The V gene's germline CDR1 is ENHRY and CDR2 SYGVKD. V lost 2 bases and J lost 2; bases outside the gene matches: 8. Here the CDR3 reads CAISETRTSRTYEQYF. The CDR3 nucleotides read TGTGCCATCAGTGAGACACGGACTAGCCGAACCTACGAGCAGTACTTC.